This TCR beta chain was recorded in a study of shared clonotypes between healthy human individuals. Profiling relied on immunoSEQ multiplex PCR, and the TCRdb table lists in-frame clones only, not all of them. The sample shows a few hundred thousand clones, about 96% of them seen only once. The CDR3 loop spans 16 amino acids. Trimming took 1 base from V and 9 from J; bases not matched to a gene: 10. Germline V gene sequence: CDR1 LNHNV, CDR2 YYDKDF (reference sequence). As concerns this clone: Its antigen is not known.

Study outcomes and limitations: In a handful of donors, around 4.5% of naive CD4 clonotypes appeared in common. Sampling used blood alone; tissue repertoires probably differ.

The genes are TRBV15 and TRBJ2-1, with 9 bases lining up with TRBD2. The sequenced sample consisted of memory CD8+ T cells sorted from blood. As for subset: CD45RO+ cells pooled with CCR7-negative TemRA cells. This receptor was taken from a man aged 25 to 40 in good health. This CDR3 reads CATSRGQTGTSSEQFF. The DNA for the CDR3 is TGTGCCACCAGCAGAGGTCAAACCGGGACTAGCAGTGAGCAGTTCTTC.